This TCR beta chain was sequenced in a study of CD8+CD57+ T cells in acquired aplastic anemia. Study conclusions and caveats: About 27 shared CD8+ CDR3s appeared highly expressed within patients' immunodominant clones. Statistical testing detected no significant gap in CD8+ Simpson's diversity between patients and controls.

Both TCR beta VDJ combination and CDR3 sequence profiling were carried out. Genomic DNA was the template for this profiling. A single record per CDR3 protein comes from TCRdb applying MiXCR to the reads. The sample carries 250,000 to 300,000 distinct CDR3 sequences, around three fifths recorded once. Before being chosen for sequencing, patients had shown CD8+CD57+ cell expansion by flow cytometry. Every patient had severe acquired aplastic anemia. At the time of blood sampling, patients had not yet received any therapy. Germline V gene sequence: CDR1 SGHVS, CDR2 FQNEAQ. The trim removed 7 bases at V and 3 bases at J, leaving 11 bases unmatched. This CDR3 has 16 residues. Note on this clonotype: Its antigen is undetermined.

The source of this sequence is a human donor with aplastic anemia. The source material was sorted CD4+, CD8+, or CD8+CD57+ T cells (not recorded which) from PBMCs. The chain has TRBV7-8 and TRBJ2-7; 11 nucleotides align to TRBD1. The DNA of the CDR3 is TGTGCCAGCACTTCCCAAGAGGGGACAGGGGGCTACGAGCAGTACTTC. Its translation is CASTSQEGTGGYEQYF. Variable domain in full (rest from reference TRBV7-8 and TRBJ2-7): GAGVSQSPRYKVAKRGQDVALRCDPISGHVSLFWYQQALGQGPEFLTYFQNEAQLDKSGLPSDRFFAERPEGSVSTLKIQRTQQEDSAVYLCASTSQEGTGGYEQYFGPGTRLTVT.